A single sample gave rise to the 19 T cell receptor beta chains below, sequenced in a study of blood T cell repertoires in COVID-19. Libraries were prepared by immunoSEQ multiplex PCR; TCRdb keeps only in-frame clonotypes and omits some of them. The data contain 370,000 or so clones, roughly 77% of them singletons. The sample was peripheral blood. The origin of the receptors is a human donor with acute or convalescent COVID-19. The donor label of this sample is uncertain.

The genes are TRBV5-4 and TRBJ2-3; 9 bases are a match to TRBD2. Germline CDR1 and CDR2: SGHNT and YYREEE (reference sequence). The V and J ends lost 1 base and 0 bases, in that order; junction bases with no gene match: 3. The CDR3 spans 16 residues. The CDR3 DNA is TGTGCCAGCAGCTTGATGCTAGCGGGGAGCACAGATACGCAGTATTTT. It yields the protein CASSLMLAGSTDTQYF.

This sequence joins TRBV4-1 and TRBJ1-1; no firm D call. Germline V gene sequence: CDR1 MGHRA, CDR2 YSYEKL. With 1 base removed from V and 8 bases from J, the gap between germline ends came to 5 bases. The length of the CDR3 is 11 residues. This CDR3 reads CASSQGEEAFF. The CDR3 DNA follows: TGCGCCAGCAGCCAAGGAGAGGAAGCTTTCTTT.

The chain combines TRBV3-1 (or the pseudogene TRBV3-2) with TRBJ2-7, with TRBD2 matching 11 bases. The germline gives CDR1 LGHDT, CDR2 YNNKEL (reference sequence). The CDR3 runs 18 residues. Trimming took 3 bases from V and 0 from J; bases not matched to a gene: 10. The CDR3 region is CASSQGLAGGASSYEQYF. The CDR3 DNA reads as TGTGCCAGCAGCCAGGGTCTAGCGGGGGGCGCTAGCTCCTACGAGCAGTACTTC.

V and J are TRBV2 and TRBJ1-3, with TRBD1 matching over 8 bases. CDR1 SNHLY and CDR2 FYNNEI come from the germline V gene. J lost 0 bases, V lost 6 bases, and 7 bases had no gene match. The CDR3 is 16 residues long. CDR3 residues: CASSPGQGLSGNTIYF. The CDR3 region has the DNA TGTGCCAGCAGCCCAGGACAGGGCCTCTCTGGAAACACCATATATTTT.

The genes are TRBV18 and TRBJ1-2, with 7 bases identical to TRBD1. Germline V lookup: CDR1 KGHSH, CDR2 LQKENI. Germline trimming cut 6 bases from V and 12 bases from J; bases unmatched to any gene: 10. The CDR3 totals 12 residues. The CDR3 spells CASSEGTVGNTF. In DNA form, the CDR3 reads TGTGCCAGCTCGGAGGGGACAGTAGGAAACACCTTC. Full variable domain (missing parts from reference TRBV18 and TRBJ1-2): NAGVMQNPRHLVRRRGQEARLRCSPMKGHSHVYWYRQLPEEGLKFMVYLQKENIIDESGMPKERFSAEFPKEGPSILRIQQVVRGDSAAYFCASSEGTVGNTFGSGTRLTVV.

This clone was observed a handful of times. The DNA for the CDR3 is TGCGCCAGCAGCTTGTCCAGGACAGGGTCCACAGATACGCAGTATTTT. It is translated as CASSLSRTGSTDTQYF. V gene TRBV5-1 combines with J gene TRBJ2-3; 8 bases agree with TRBD1. This CDR3 has 16 amino acids. The trim removed 1 base at V and 2 bases at J, leaving 6 bases unmatched. Germline V lookup: CDR1 SGHRS, CDR2 YFSETQ.

The rearrangement joins TRBV19 to TRBJ1-4, with D possibly matching TRBD1 (5 bases). This CDR3 spans 15 amino acids. CDR1 is LNHDA, CDR2 SQIVND, per germline (reference sequence). The V end was cut by 5 bases, the J end by 0 bases, with 10 bases between. The CDR3 DNA follows: TGTGCCAGTAGTGCCTCGACAGCAACTAATGAAAAACTGTTTTTT. This codes for CASSASTATNEKLFF.

The gene calls are TRBV5-6 and TRBJ1-6, with TRBD1 matching 12 bases. This CDR3 has 15 residues. V lost 3 bases and J lost 6; bases outside the gene matches: 1. Germline V lookup: CDR1 SGHDT, CDR2 YYEEEE. CDR3 residues: CASSWGQGANSPLHF. In nucleotides, the CDR3 is TGTGCCAGCAGCTGGGGACAGGGGGCTAATTCACCCCTCCACTTT.

The rearrangement uses TRBV5-4 and TRBJ1-2, with 8 bases aligning to TRBD1. Germline values: CDR1 SGHNT, CDR2 YYREEE (reference sequence). V lost 4 bases and J lost 6; bases outside the gene matches: 5. The CDR3 spans 13 residues. CDR3 sequence reads: CASSVDRGDGYTF. The DNA of the CDR3 is TGTGCCAGCAGCGTCGACAGGGGCGATGGCTACACCTTC.

The J gene is TRBJ2-1, the V gene TRBV4-1, with D possibly matching TRBD2 (6 bases). V lost 1 base and J 5 bases, leaving 18 bases between the germline ends. This CDR3 is 17 amino acids long. Germline CDR1 is MGHRA and CDR2 is YSYEKL. CDR3 protein: CASSQVPLRRDDNEQFF. In DNA form, the CDR3 reads TGCGCCAGCAGCCAAGTACCGCTGAGGAGGGACGACAATGAGCAGTTCTTC.

The chain combines TRBV5-1 with TRBJ1-4; maybe TRBD1 (5 bases). Germline values: CDR1 SGHRS, CDR2 YFSETQ. This CDR3 region has 12 residues. V lost 1 base, J lost 12 bases, and 10 bases lay in between. CDR3 region: CASSLLGGELFF. The CDR3 region has the DNA TGCGCCAGCAGCTTGCTGGGGGGAGAACTGTTTTTT.

The gene calls are TRBV28 and TRBJ2-7, with a tentative D call TRBD1 (6 bases). V lost 5 bases and J 4 bases, leaving 15 bases between the germline ends. The germline gives CDR1 MDHEN, CDR2 SYDVKM. This CDR3 region has 14 residues. The CDR3 here is CASSQNRVSYEQYF. CDR3 DNA: TGTGCCAGCAGTCAAAACAGGGTTTCTTACGAGCAGTACTTC. The whole variable domain, filled in from reference TRBV28 and TRBJ2-7, reads DVKVTQSSRYLVKRTGEKVFLECVQDMDHENMFWYRQDPGLGLRLIYFSYDVKMKEKGDIPEGYSVSREKKERFSLILESASTNQTSMYLCASSQNRVSYEQYFGPGTRLTVT.

This clone has only one observation. The chain couples TRBV4-1 to TRBJ2-2, with 7 bases aligning to TRBD1. CDR1 is MGHRA and CDR2 is YSYEKL in the germline V gene. V shed 1 base and J 7 bases; nucleotides not matched to a gene: 9. There are 16 residues in the CDR3. In DNA form, the CDR3 reads TGCGCCAGCAGCCAAGGCGACAGGGTGGGGTTCGGGGAGCTGTTTTTT. This encodes CASSQGDRVGFGELFF.

A few counts support this clone. This sequence joins TRBV30 and TRBJ2-1; 12 bases are a match to TRBD2. The CDR3 totals 19 residues. Per the germline V gene, CDR1 is GTSNPN and CDR2 is SVGIG (reference sequence). Trimming removed 0 bases from V and 4 bases from J; junction bases left unmatched: 13. CDR3 coding DNA: TGTGCCTGGAGTGTATTGGCACTAGCGGGAGGTGGGGTATACAATGAGCAGTTCTTC. This gives the protein CAWSVLALAGGGVYNEQFF.

This clone appeared once. The chain couples TRBV7-9 to TRBJ2-3, with D possibly TRBD2 on 6 matching bases. CDR3 length: 14 residues. Germline CDR1 SEHNR, CDR2 FQNEAQ (reference sequence). V lost 3 bases to trimming and J lost 0 bases, with 7 bases between them. The CDR3 loop is CASSFGTSTDTQYF. CDR3 bases: TGTGCCAGCAGCTTCGGGACTAGCACAGATACGCAGTATTTT.

The J gene is TRBJ1-2, the V gene TRBV6-4; possible D gene TRBD1, 5 bases. The CDR3 has 15 residues. From germline, CDR1 is MRHNA and CDR2 SNTAGT. Trimming cost V 7 bases and J 6 bases, with 21 bases left between them. The CDR3 region is CASTPRGDSLNGYTF. Here the CDR3 DNA reads TGTGCCAGCACTCCCCGGGGGGACTCCCTCAATGGCTACACCTTC.

The rearrangement links TRBV10-1 to TRBJ2-1; 7 bases are a match to TRBD2. CDR1 and CDR2 (germline): WNHNN, SYGVQD (reference sequence). V trimming: 2 bases; J trimming: 9 bases; junction bases outside the gene matches: 4. This CDR3 spans 13 amino acids. The CDR3: CASSEGGGSEQFF. CDR3 DNA sequence: TGCGCCAGCAGTGAGGGGGGGGGAAGTGAGCAGTTCTTC.

The chain recombines TRBV6-5 with TRBJ2-2, with 8 bases aligning to TRBD2. Germline V gene data show CDR1 as MNHEY and CDR2 as SVGAGI. This CDR3 spans 13 amino acids. V dropped 9 bases and J dropped 7; count of bases not matched to a gene: 7. CDR3 nucleotides: TGTGCCAGTAAGACTAGCGCAAGCGGGGAGCTGTTTTTT. Protein sequence: CASKTSASGELFF.

Only a few counts were recorded for this clone. This chain uses TRBV28 with TRBJ1-2; no clear D. Trimming cost V 4 bases and J 6 bases, with 18 bases left between them. CDR1 is MDHEN, CDR2 SYDVKM, per germline. The CDR3 is 15 residues long. CDR3 coding DNA: TGTGCCAGCAGTTCCCTCGGCGGCGATAGGAATGGCTACACCTTC. Amino acids: CASSSLGGDRNGYTF.